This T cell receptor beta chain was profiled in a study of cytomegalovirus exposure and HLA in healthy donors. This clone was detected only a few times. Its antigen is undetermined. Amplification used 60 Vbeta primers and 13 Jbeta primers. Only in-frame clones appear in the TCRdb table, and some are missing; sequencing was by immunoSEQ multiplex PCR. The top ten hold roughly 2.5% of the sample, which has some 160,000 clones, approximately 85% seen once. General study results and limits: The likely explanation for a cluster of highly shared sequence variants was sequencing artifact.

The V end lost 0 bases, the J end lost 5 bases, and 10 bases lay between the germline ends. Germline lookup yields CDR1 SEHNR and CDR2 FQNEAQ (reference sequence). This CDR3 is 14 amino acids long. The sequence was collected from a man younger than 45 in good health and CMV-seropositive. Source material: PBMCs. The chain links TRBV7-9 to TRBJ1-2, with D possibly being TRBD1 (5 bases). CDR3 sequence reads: CASSLALQDYGYTF. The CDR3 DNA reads TGTGCCAGCAGCTTAGCGCTACAGGATTATGGCTACACCTTC.